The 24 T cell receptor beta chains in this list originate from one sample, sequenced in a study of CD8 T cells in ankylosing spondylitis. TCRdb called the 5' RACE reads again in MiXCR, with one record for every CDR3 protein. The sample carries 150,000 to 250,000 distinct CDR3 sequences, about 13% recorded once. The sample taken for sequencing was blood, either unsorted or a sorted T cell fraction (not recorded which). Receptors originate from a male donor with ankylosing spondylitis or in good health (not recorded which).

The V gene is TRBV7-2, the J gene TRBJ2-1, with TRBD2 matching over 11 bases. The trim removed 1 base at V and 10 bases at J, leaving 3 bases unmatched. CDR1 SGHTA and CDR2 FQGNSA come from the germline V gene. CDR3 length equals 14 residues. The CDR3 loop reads CASSLGGLAVEQFF. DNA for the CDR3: TGTGCCAGCAGCTTAGGGGGACTAGCGGTGGAGCAGTTCTTC.

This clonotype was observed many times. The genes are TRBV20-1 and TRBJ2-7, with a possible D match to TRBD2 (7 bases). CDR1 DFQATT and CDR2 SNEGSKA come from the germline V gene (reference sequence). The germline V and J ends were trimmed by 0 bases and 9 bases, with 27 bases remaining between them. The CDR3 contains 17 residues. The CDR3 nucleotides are TGCAGTGCTAGAGATCGAATGCTCACGGGGGGCGATTGGGGGCAGTACTTC. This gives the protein CSARDRMLTGGDWGQYF.

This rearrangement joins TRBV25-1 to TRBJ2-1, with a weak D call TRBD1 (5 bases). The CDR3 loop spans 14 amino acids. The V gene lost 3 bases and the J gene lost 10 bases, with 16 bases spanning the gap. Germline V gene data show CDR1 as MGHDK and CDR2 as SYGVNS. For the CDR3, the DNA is TGTGCCAGCAGTGACTGGACATCTGACGAAGAGCAGTTCTTC. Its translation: CASSDWTSDEEQFF.

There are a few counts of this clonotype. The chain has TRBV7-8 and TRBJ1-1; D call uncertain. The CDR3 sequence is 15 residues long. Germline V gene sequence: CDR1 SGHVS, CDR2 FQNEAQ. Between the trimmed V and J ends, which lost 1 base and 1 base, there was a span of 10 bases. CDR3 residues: CASSLEPVGNTEAFF. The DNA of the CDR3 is TGTGCCAGCAGCTTAGAACCGGTGGGGAACACTGAAGCTTTCTTT.

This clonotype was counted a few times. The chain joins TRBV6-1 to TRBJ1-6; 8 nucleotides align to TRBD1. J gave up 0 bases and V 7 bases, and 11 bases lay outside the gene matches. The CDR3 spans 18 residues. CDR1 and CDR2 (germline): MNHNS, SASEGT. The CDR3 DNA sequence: TGTGCCAGCAAAGCCGGGACAGGCTTAAGCTCCTATAATTCACCCCTCCACTTT. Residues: CASKAGTGLSSYNSPLHF.

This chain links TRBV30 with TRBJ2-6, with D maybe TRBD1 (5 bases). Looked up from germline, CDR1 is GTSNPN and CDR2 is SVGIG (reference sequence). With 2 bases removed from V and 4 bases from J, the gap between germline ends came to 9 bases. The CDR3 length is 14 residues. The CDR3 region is CAWSFGAGANVLTF. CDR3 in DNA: TGTGCCTGGAGTTTTGGGGCCGGGGCCAACGTCCTGACTTTC.

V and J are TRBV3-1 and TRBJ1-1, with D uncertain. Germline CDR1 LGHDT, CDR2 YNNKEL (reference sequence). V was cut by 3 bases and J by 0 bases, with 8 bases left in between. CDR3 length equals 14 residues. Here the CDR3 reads CASSQGPMNTEAFF. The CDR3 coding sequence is TGTGCCAGCAGCCAGGGCCCAATGAACACTGAAGCTTTCTTT.

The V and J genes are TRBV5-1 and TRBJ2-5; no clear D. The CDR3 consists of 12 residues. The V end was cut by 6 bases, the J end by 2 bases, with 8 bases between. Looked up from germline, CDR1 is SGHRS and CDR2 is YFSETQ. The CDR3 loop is CASTSPQETQYF. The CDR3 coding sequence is TGCGCCAGCACCAGTCCACAAGAGACCCAGTACTTC.

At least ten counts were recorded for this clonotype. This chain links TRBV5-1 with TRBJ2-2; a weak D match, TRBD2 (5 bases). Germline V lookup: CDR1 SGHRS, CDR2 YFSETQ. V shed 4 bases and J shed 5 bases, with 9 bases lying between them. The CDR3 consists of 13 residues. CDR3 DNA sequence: TGCGCCAGCAGCGGTGAGGGAACCGGGGAGCTGTTTTTT. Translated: CASSGEGTGELFF.

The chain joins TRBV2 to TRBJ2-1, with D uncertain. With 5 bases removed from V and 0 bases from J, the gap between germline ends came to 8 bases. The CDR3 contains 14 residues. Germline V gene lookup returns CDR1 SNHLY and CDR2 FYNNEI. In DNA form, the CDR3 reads TGTGCCAGCAGTACGATGAGCTCCTACAATGAGCAGTTCTTC. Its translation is CASSTMSSYNEQFF.

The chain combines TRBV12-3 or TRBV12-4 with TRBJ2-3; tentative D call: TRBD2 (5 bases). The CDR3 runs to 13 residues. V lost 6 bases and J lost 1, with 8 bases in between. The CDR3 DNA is TGTGCCAGCAGAGCCGGGGGCACAGATACGCAGTATTTT. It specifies CASRAGGTDTQYF.

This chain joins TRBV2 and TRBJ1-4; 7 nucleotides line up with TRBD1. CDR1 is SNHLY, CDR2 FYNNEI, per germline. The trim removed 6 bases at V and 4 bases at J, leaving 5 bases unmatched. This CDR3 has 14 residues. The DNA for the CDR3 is TGTGCCAGCAGGGAGGGACAGATTAATGAAAAACTGTTTTTT. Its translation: CASREGQINEKLFF. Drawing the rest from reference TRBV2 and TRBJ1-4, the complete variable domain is EPEVTQTPSHQVTQMGQEVILRCVPISNHLYFYWYRQILGQKVEFLVSFYNNEISEKSEIFDDQFSVERPDGSNFTLKIRSTKLEDSAMYFCASREGQINEKLFFGSGTQLSVL.

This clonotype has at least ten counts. CDR3 amino acids: CAISLWDSSNEQFF. The CDR3 region has the DNA TGTGCCATCAGTCTATGGGACAGCTCGAATGAGCAGTTCTTC. J is TRBJ2-1 and V is TRBV10-3, with 7 positions matching TRBD1. Per the germline V gene, CDR1 is ENHRY and CDR2 is SYGVKD. Trimming cost V 5 bases and J 7 bases; bases outside gene matches: 8. The CDR3 spans 14 residues.

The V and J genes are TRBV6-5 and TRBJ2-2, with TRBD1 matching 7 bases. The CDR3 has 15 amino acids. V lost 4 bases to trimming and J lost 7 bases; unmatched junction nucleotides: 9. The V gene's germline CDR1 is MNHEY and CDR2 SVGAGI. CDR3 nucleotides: TGTGCCAGCAGTTCACAGGGACAGAGAGGCGGGGAGCTGTTTTTT. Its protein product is CASSSQGQRGGELFF.

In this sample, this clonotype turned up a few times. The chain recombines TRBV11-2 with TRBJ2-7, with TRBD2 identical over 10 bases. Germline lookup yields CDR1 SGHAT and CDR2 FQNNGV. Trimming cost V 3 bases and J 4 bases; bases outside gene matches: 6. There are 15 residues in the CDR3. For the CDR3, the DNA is TGTGCCAGCAGCTTCGCTAGCGGGAGTGCATACGAGCAGTACTTC. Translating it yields CASSFASGSAYEQYF.

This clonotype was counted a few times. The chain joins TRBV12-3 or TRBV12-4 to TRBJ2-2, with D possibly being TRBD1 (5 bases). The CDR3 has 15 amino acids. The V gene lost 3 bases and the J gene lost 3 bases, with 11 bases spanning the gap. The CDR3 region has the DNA TGTGCCAGCAGTTTGAACCAAGGGGACACCGGGGAGCTGTTTTTT. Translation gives CASSLNQGDTGELFF.

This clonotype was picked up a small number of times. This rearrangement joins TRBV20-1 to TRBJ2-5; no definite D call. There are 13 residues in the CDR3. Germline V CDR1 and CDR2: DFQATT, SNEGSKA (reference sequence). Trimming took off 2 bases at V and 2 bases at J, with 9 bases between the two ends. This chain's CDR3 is CSARREWQETQYF. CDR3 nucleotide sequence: TGCAGTGCTAGAAGAGAATGGCAAGAGACCCAGTACTTC.

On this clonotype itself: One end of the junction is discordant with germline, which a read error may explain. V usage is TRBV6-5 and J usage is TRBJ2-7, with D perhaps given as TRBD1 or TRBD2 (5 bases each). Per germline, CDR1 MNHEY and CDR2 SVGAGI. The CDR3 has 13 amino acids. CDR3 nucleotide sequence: TGTGCCAGCAGCTACTTCGTGAGGGGCGAGCAGTACTTC. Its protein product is CASSYFVRGEQYF.

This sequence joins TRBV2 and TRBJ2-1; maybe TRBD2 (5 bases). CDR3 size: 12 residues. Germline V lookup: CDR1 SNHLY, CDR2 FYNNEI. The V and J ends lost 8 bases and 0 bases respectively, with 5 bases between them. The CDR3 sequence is CASAGSYNEQFF. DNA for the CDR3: TGTGCCAGCGCGGGCTCCTACAATGAGCAGTTCTTC.

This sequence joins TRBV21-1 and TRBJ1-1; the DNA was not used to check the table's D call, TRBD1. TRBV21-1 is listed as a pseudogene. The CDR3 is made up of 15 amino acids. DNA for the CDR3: TGTGCCAGCAGTTCGCGGACAGGGAGGAGCACTGAAGCTTTCTTT. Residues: CASSSRTGRSTEAFF.

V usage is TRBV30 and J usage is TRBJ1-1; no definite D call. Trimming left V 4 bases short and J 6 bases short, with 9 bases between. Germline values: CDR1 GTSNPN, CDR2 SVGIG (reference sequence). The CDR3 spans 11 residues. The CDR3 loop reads CAWKEGAEAFF. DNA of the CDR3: TGTGCCTGGAAGGAGGGAGCTGAAGCTTTCTTT.

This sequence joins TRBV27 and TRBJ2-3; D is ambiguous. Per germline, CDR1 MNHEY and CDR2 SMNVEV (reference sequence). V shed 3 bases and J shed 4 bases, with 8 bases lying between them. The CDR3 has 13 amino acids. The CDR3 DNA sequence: TGTGCCAGCAGTTTGTACACCGCAGATACGCAGTATTTT. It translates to CASSLYTADTQYF.

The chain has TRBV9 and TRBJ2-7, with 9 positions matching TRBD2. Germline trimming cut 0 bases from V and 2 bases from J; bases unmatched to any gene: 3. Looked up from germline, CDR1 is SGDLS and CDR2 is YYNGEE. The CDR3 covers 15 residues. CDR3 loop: CASSVGLAVTYEQYF. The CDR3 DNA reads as TGTGCCAGCAGCGTAGGACTAGCGGTAACCTACGAGCAGTACTTC. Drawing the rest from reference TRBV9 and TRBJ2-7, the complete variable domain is DSGVTQTPKHLITATGQRVTLRCSPRSGDLSVYWYQQSLDQGLQFLIQYYNGEERAKGNILERFSAQQFPDLHSELNLSSLELGDSALYFCASSVGLAVTYEQYFGPGTRLTVT.

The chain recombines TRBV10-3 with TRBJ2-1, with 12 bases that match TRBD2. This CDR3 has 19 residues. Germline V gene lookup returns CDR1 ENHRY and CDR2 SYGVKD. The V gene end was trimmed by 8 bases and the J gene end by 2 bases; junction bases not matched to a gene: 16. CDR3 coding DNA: TGTGCCATCCTTCCCGAGGTACTAGCGGGGGGCCCCACCTACAATGAGCAGTTCTTC. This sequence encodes CAILPEVLAGGPTYNEQFF.